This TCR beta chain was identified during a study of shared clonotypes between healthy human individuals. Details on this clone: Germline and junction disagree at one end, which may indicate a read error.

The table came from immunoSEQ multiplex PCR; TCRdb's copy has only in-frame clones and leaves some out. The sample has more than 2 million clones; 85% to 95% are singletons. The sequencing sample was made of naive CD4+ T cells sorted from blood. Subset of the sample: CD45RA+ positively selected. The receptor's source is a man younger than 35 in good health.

CDR3 DNA sequence: TGTGCTAGCAGCCTGTATAAGCCCCAGCATTTT. As protein: CASSLYKPQHF. The chain couples TRBV7-7 to TRBJ1-5; D ambiguous. In germline, CDR1 is SSHAT, CDR2 FNYEAQ (reference sequence). This CDR3 is 11 amino acids long.